One T cell receptor beta chain is described in this entry. Antigen unknown. Isolated PBMCs totaled at least 6.5 million in each sample. Together with a sample-barcoded 5' primer, a J-beta primer mix was included in a second PCR lasting about 7 to 11 cycles. Each cDNA molecule was tagged by a template-switch adaptor with 12 random nucleotides. From each sample, at least 3 million paired-end reads containing CDR3 were obtained. TCRdb re-derived calls from the 5' RACE reads in MiXCR, one entry per CDR3 protein. The sample records 550,000 to 800,000 distinct CDR3 sequences, 20% to 25% being singletons. The data belong to a study of blood T cells in healthy people across ages. Study-level points and caveats: For the donors, CMV status was unknown and possibly confounded expanded clonotype changes.

The CDR3 sequence is 14 residues long. The chain uses TRBV5-7 and TRBJ2-1; D possibly corresponds to TRBD1 (6 bases). The J call could be wrong; TRBJ2-7 is a better fit for the DNA end. TRBV5-7 is an open reading frame whose function is uncertain. The sequence came from a man between 65 and 85 years old in good health. The material sequenced was blood. CDR3 bases: TGTGCCAGCAGCTTGAGGCAGGGGTTATGCGAGCAGTACTTC. Amino acids: CASSLRQGLCEQYF.